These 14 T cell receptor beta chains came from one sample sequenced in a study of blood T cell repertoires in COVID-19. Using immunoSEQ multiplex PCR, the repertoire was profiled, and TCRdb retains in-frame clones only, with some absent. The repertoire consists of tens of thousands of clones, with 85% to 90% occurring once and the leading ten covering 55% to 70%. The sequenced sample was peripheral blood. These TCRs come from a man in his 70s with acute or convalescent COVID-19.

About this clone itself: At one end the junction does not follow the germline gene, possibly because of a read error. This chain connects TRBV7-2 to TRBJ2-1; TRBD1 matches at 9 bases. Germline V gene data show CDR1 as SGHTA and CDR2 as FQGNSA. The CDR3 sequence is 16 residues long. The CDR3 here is CASSLAGTGSSNEQFF. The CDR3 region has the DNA TGTGCCAGCAGCTTGGCCGGGACAGGGTCCTCCAATGAGCAGTTCTTC.

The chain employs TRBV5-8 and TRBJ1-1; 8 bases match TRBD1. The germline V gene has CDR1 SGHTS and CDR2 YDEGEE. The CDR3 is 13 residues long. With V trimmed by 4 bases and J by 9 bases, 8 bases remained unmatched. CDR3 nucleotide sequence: TGTGCCAGCAGCCCCCAGAGGACAGGGAAAGCTTTCTTT. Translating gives CASSPQRTGKAFF.

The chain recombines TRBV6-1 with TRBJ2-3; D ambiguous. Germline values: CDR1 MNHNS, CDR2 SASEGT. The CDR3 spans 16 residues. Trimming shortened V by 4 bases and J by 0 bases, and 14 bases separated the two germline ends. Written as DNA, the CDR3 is TGTGCCAGCAGTGCCCCCGTCCCGACTAGCACAGATACGCAGTATTTT. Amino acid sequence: CASSAPVPTSTDTQYF.

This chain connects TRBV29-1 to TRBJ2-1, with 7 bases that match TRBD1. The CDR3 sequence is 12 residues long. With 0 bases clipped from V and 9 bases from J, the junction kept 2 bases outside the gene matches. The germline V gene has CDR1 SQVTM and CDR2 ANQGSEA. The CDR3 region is CSVEETGIEQFF. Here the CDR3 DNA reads TGCAGCGTTGAAGAGACAGGGATTGAGCAGTTCTTC.

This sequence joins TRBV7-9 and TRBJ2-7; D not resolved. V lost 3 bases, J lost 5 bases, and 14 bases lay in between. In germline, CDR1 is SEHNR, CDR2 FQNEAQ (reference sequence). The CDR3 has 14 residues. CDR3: CASSFRAGVDEQYF. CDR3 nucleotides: TGTGCCAGCAGCTTCCGCGCCGGAGTGGACGAGCAGTACTTC.

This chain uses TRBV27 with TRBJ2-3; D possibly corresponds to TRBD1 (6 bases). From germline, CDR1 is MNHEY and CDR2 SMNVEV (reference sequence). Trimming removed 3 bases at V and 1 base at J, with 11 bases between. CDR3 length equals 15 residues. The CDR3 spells CASSLGAVGTDTQYF. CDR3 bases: TGTGCCAGCAGTTTGGGGGCGGTGGGCACAGATACGCAGTATTTT.

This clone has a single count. CDR3 amino acids: CASSRESNYGYTF. The CDR3 bases are TGTGCCAGCAGCAGGGAGTCTAACTATGGCTACACCTTC. The chain couples TRBV7-2 to TRBJ1-2; no reliable D call. V was shortened by 5 bases and J by 0 bases, with 7 bases between the two germline ends. The V gene's germline CDR1 is SGHTA and CDR2 FQGNSA. CDR3 length: 13 amino acids.

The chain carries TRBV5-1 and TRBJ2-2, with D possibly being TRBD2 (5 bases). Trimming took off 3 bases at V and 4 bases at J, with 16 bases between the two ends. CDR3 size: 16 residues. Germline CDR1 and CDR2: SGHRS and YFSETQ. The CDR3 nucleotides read TGCGCCAGCAGCTCCATTTTCCAGGCGGGCACCGGGGAGCTGTTTTTT. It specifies CASSSIFQAGTGELFF. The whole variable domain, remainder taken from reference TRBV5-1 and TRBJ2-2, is KAGVTQTPRYLIKTRGQQVTLSCSPISGHRSVSWYQQTPGQGLQFLFEYFSETQRNKGNFPGRFSGRQFSNSRSEMNVSTLELGDSALYLCASSSIFQAGTGELFFGEGSRLTVL.

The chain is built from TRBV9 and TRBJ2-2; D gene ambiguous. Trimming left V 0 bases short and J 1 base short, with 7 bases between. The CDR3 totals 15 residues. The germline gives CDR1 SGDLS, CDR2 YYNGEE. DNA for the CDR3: TGTGCCAGCAGCGTAGCAGGTCGGAACACCGGGGAGCTGTTTTTT. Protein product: CASSVAGRNTGELFF. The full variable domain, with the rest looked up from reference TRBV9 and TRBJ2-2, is DSGVTQTPKHLITATGQRVTLRCSPRSGDLSVYWYQQSLDQGLQFLIQYYNGEERAKGNILERFSAQQFPDLHSELNLSSLELGDSALYFCASSVAGRNTGELFFGEGSRLTVL.

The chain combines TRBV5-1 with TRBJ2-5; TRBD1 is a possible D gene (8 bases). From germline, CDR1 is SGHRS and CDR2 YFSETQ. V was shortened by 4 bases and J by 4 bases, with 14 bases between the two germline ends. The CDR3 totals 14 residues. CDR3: CASSIQGEGETQYF. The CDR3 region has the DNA TGCGCCAGCAGCATACAGGGGGAGGGAGAGACCCAGTACTTC. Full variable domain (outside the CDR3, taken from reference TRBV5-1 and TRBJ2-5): KAGVTQTPRYLIKTRGQQVTLSCSPISGHRSVSWYQQTPGQGLQFLFEYFSETQRNKGNFPGRFSGRQFSNSRSEMNVSTLELGDSALYLCASSIQGEGETQYFGPGTRLLVL.

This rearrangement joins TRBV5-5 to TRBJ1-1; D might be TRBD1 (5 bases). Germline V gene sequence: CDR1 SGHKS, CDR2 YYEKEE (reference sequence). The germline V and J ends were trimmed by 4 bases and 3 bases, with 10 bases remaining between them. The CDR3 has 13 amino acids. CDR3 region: CASSLQGYTEAFF. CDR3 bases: TGTGCCAGCAGCCTGCAGGGATACACTGAAGCTTTCTTT.

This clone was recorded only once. The CDR3 loop reads CASSHTNYGYTF. CDR3 bases: TGTGCCAGCAGCCATACTAACTATGGCTACACCTTC. The J gene is TRBJ1-2, the V gene TRBV3-1 (or the pseudogene TRBV3-2), with D uncertain. The CDR3 has 12 amino acids. Between the trimmed V and J ends, which lost 3 bases and 0 bases, there was a span of 2 bases. CDR1 and CDR2 (germline): LGHDT, YNNKEL (reference sequence).

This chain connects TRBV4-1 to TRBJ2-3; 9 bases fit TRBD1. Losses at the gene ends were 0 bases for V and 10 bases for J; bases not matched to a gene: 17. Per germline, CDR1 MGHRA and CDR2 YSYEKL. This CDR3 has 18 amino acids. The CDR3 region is CASSQEGTGRFVVSAQYF. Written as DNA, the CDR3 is TGCGCCAGCAGCCAAGAGGGGACAGGGAGGTTTGTTGTTAGCGCGCAGTATTTT.

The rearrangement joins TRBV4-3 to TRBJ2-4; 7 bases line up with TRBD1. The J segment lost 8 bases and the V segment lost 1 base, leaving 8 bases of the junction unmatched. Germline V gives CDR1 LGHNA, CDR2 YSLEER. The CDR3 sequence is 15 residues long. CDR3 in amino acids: CASSQGGTVGDIQYF. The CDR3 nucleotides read TGCGCCAGCAGCCAAGGGGGGACAGTTGGGGACATTCAGTACTTC.